These 10 T cell receptor beta chains were sequenced from one sample in a study of regulatory T cells in long-lasting Graves disease (dated by TCRdb to the early 2020s). The library was obtained by multiplex PCR. Data came from an Illumina HiSeq 4000. CDR3 regions were amplified by Arm-PCR with iRepertoire HTBI primers to construct TCR beta libraries. The public reads were quality trimmed at Q25 with fastp and then assembled into clones with MiXCR by TCRdb, keeping productive beta chains. Identical CDR3 proteins give one entry, which carries the most common genes and DNA. The sample yields 450,000 to 600,000 distinct CDR3 sequences; around an eighth were counted once. 10% of the sample rests with the top ten. Per the publication, the time point label means: newly diagnosed GD, antithyroid drugs for less than 3 months. For both TCR sequencing and RNA sequencing, RNA was extracted from PBMCs using TRIzol.

The data were also submitted as part of a second study, on T cells in Graves' hyperthyroidism and ophthalmopathy.

The source was peripheral blood mononuclear cells (PBMCs), collected at new diagnosis, from a patient treated with antithyroid drugs. Receptors originate from a man aged 30 to 39 with Graves disease. Donor details come from another sample of the same person, matched by shared clones.

This clonotype was counted at least ten times. The junction does not match germline at one end; this may be a read error. The chain links TRBV28 to TRBJ2-1; 10 bases are shared with TRBD2. Germline CDR1 MDHEN, CDR2 SYDVKM. This CDR3 region has 14 residues. The CDR3 sequence is CASSLAGAYNEQFF. DNA for the CDR3: TGCGCCAGCAGTCTAGCGGGAGCTTACAATGAGCAGTTCTTC. Complete variable domain (other parts from reference TRBV28 and TRBJ2-1): DVKVTQSSRYLVKRTGEKVFLECVQDMDHENMFWYRQDPGLGLRLIYFSYDVKMKEKGDIPEGYSVSREKKERFSLILESASTNQTSMYLCASSLAGAYNEQFFGPGTRLTVL.

This clonotype was observed a handful of times. The chain joins TRBV27 to TRBJ2-3; the match to TRBD2 covers 8 bases. The trim removed 5 bases at V and 3 bases at J, leaving 13 bases unmatched. Germline CDR1 and CDR2: MNHEY and SMNVEV (reference sequence). The CDR3 length is 17 residues. The CDR3 bases are TGTGCCAGCAGTCCCACCCTCGGCGGGAGGATGACAGATACGCAGTATTTT. It codes for CASSPTLGGRMTDTQYF.

This clonotype was recorded many times. The CDR3 loop reads CASSLGGANHEQYF. Written as DNA, the CDR3 is TGTGCCAGCAGTCTCGGGGGGGCTAACCACGAGCAGTACTTC. The chain recombines TRBV12-3 or TRBV12-4 with TRBJ2-7, with 8 bases fitting TRBD2. The length of the CDR3 is 14 residues. V lost 5 bases and J lost 5; bases outside the gene matches: 8.

This clonotype was recorded at least ten times. The rearrangement uses TRBV30 and TRBJ2-3; D possibly corresponds to TRBD2 (6 bases). The germline V and J ends were trimmed by 1 base and 4 bases, with 15 bases remaining between them. The CDR3 contains 15 residues. Per germline, CDR1 GTSNPN and CDR2 SVGIG (reference sequence). CDR3 amino acids: CAWSATSGGADTQYF. CDR3 DNA sequence: TGTGCCTGGAGTGCGACGAGTGGAGGGGCAGATACGCAGTATTTT.

This clonotype was counted many times. The rearrangement uses TRBV6-2 or TRBV6-3 and TRBJ2-3; D perhaps matches TRBD2 (5 bases). The V gene's germline CDR1 is MNHEY and CDR2 SVGEGT. The CDR3 has 14 residues. With 6 bases removed from V and 6 bases from J, the gap between germline ends came to 16 bases. The CDR3 loop reads CASRLGLVSDTQYF. In DNA, the CDR3 is TGTGCCAGCAGACTAGGGCTGGTTTCCGATACGCAGTATTTT.

This clonotype was detected ten times or more. The gene calls are TRBV20-1 and TRBJ1-1; possible D gene TRBD1, 6 bases. V was clipped by 6 bases and J by 5 bases, with 28 bases between them. Germline CDR1 is DFQATT and CDR2 is SNEGSKA (reference sequence). The CDR3 has 17 amino acids. This CDR3 reads CSANPVQQGGRGTEAFF. The DNA of the CDR3 is TGCAGTGCCAACCCCGTGCAACAGGGTGGAAGGGGGACTGAAGCTTTCTTT.

This clonotype was seen a handful of times. J is TRBJ2-4 and V is TRBV20-1; 10 bases agree with TRBD2. After removal of 4 bases from V and 8 bases from J, the junction contained 11 bases not matched to a gene. CDR3 length: 15 residues. Germline V gives CDR1 DFQATT, CDR2 SNEGSKA (reference sequence). Here the CDR3 reads CSATSLAGGLDIQYF. The CDR3, as DNA: TGCAGTGCTACCTCATTAGCGGGGGGTTTAGACATTCAGTACTTC.

This clonotype was observed many times. The chain links TRBV28 to TRBJ2-3; D unclear. The CDR3 consists of 13 residues. In germline, CDR1 is MDHEN, CDR2 SYDVKM. V was pared by 10 bases and J by 2 bases, with 13 bases between. Here the CDR3 reads CATQTATTDTQYF. CDR3 in DNA: TGTGCCACCCAGACGGCAACCACAGATACGCAGTATTTT.

This clonotype came up a few times. V usage is TRBV18 and J usage is TRBJ2-1, with a possible D match to TRBD2 (9 bases). The V gene's germline CDR1 is KGHSH and CDR2 LQKENI. This CDR3 has 19 residues. The V end lost 2 bases, the J end lost 7 bases, and 27 bases lay between the germline ends. The CDR3 protein is CASSPVAGGRLADGNEQFF. The DNA of the CDR3 is TGTGCCAGCTCACCAGTGGCAGGGGGCCGACTAGCGGATGGGAATGAGCAGTTCTTC.

This rearrangement joins TRBV30 to TRBJ1-1, with D unresolved. The germline V gene has CDR1 GTSNPN and CDR2 SVGIG (reference sequence). V dropped 2 bases and J dropped 2 bases, with 9 bases sitting between them. This CDR3 is 13 amino acids long. The CDR3 here is CAWSPRRNTEAFF. The CDR3 bases are TGTGCCTGGAGTCCCAGGAGAAACACTGAAGCTTTCTTT.